This T cell receptor beta chain was identified in a study of blood T cell repertoires in COVID-19. Assay: immunoSEQ multiplex PCR; the TCRdb copy retains only in-frame clones and omits some. The sample holds roughly 250,000 clones; around nine tenths are singletons and the top ten take approximately 2%. V dropped 0 bases and J dropped 3 bases, with 10 bases sitting between them. CDR3 length: 14 amino acids. Germline V gene data show CDR1 as SGHDT and CDR2 as YYEEEE. The sample was PBMCs or T cells enriched from blood (not recorded which). This clonotype was obtained from a woman aged 18-30 years who had recovered from COVID-19. This chain connects TRBV5-6 to TRBJ2-7, with D maybe TRBD1 (6 bases). This chain's CDR3 is CASSLERGYYEQYF. As DNA, the CDR3 is TGTGCCAGCAGCTTGGAAAGGGGGTACTACGAGCAGTACTTC.